These T cell receptor beta chains were read from a single sample in a study of blood T cells in healthy people across ages. MiXCR, run by TCRdb on the 5' RACE reads, gives a single entry per CDR3 protein. Found here are hundreds of thousands of distinct CDR3 sequences, approximately 40% of them singletons; the top ten hold 25% to 35%. The sample was blood. Source of these receptors: a man aged 80 or over in good health. CDR3s include the opening cysteine and the closing phenylalanine or tryptophan. The D gene is left open where the match is weak. Only some rows state a clone size, as once, few, many or a class for expanded clones.

d_call,j_call,v_call,clone_size,cdr3_nt,cdr3_aa
.,TRBJ2-6,TRBV20-1,few,TGCAGTGCTAGAGCCCCAGTACCTGGGGCCAACGTCCTGACTTTC,CSARAPVPGANVLTF
.,TRBJ1-6,TRBV20-1,few,TGCAGTGCTAGAGATGCCTTGGGGAATAATTCACCCCTCCACTTT,CSARDALGNNSPLHF
TRBD2,TRBJ2-7,TRBV3-1,.,TGTGCCAGCAGCGACAGACTAGCGGGGTGGATTGACGAGCAGTACTTC,CASSDRLAGWIDEQYF
.,TRBJ2-2,TRBV7-9,once,TGTGCCAGCAGCTTATCTAGCACCACCGGGGAGCTGTTTTTT,CASSLSSTTGELFF
.,TRBJ2-7,TRBV7-2,.,TGTGCCAGCAGCCCCGGGGGCTTTTCCTCCTACGAGCAGTACTTC,CASSPGGFSSYEQYF
.,TRBJ2-5,TRBV6-2/TRBV6-3,.,TGTGCCAGCAGTTACTTGAAAGTGGGCGAGGCCCAGTACTTC,CASSYLKVGEAQYF
.,TRBJ1-2,TRBV20-1,few,TGCAGTGCGTACACAGGGAACTATGGCTACACCTTC,CSAYTGNYGYTF
.,TRBJ1-3,TRBV27,few,TGTGCCAGCAGCCCGGGCCCTTACTCTGGAAACACCATATATTTT,CASSPGPYSGNTIYF
TRBD1,TRBJ1-6,TRBV27,.,TGTGCCAGCAGGGATCTACAGGGGAGAAGGAATTCACCCCTCCACTTT,CASRDLQGRRNSPLHF
.,TRBJ2-3,TRBV18,few,TGTGCCAGCTCACCTTACGGGGGGACAACAGATACGCAGTATTTT,CASSPYGGTTDTQYF
.,TRBJ1-4,TRBV12-3/TRBV12-4,few,TGTGCCAGTAGCTTGGACCAAACTAATGAAAAACTGTTTTTT,CASSLDQTNEKLFF
.,TRBJ1-2,TRBV20-1,few,TGCAGTGCTTTCATGGGGGTTGGCTACACCTTC,CSAFMGVGYTF
TRBD2,TRBJ2-7,TRBV28,.,TGTGCCAGCAGTCCTCTTCGGGCTAGCGGGAACGAGCAGTACTTC,CASSPLRASGNEQYF
TRBD2,TRBJ2-7,TRBV7-2,.,TGTGTCAGCAGCGTAGGGACTAGGGCCTACGAGCAGTACTTC,CVSSVGTRAYEQYF
.,TRBJ2-1,TRBV20-1,.,TGCAGTGCTAAGGGCGGGTGGCAAGAGACCCAGTTCTTC,CSAKGGWQETQFF
.,TRBJ2-5,TRBV20-1,few,TGCAGCGCCGGGGACTGGGAGACCCAGTACTTC,CSAGDWETQYF
.,TRBJ2-7,TRBV6-4,.,TGTGCCAGCAGTGGGGGCGACAGGAACAATGAGCAGTACTTC,CASSGGDRNNEQYF
.,TRBJ2-5,TRBV20-1,.,TGCAGTGCTCTACCGGGGAATAGACTAGTCCAAGAGACCCAGTACTTC,CSALPGNRLVQETQYF
TRBD2,TRBJ2-5,TRBV7-8,few,TGTGCCAGCAGCCGAGGGGGGACTAGTGCCCAAGAGACCCAGTACTTC,CASSRGGTSAQETQYF
.,TRBJ1-1,TRBV12-3/TRBV12-4,.,TGTGCCAGCAGTAACAGGATTTTTACTGAAGCTTTCTTT,CASSNRIFTEAFF
.,TRBJ2-7,TRBV15,few,TGTGCCACCAGCAGCTCCGGCTACGAGCAGTACTTC,CATSSSGYEQYF
.,TRBJ2-2,TRBV29-1,.,TGCAGCGTTGAAGCAAGAGGAGTCGGGGAGCTGTTTTTT,CSVEARGVGELFF
.,TRBJ2-7,TRBV4-1,.,TGCGCCAGCAGAGAGCAAGCGGGTTTCAATGAGCAGTACTTC,CASREQAGFNEQYF
.,TRBJ2-7,TRBV20-1,.,TGCAGTGCTCCTCGGGACGGAAGCTCCCCCTACGAGCAGTACTTC,CSAPRDGSSPYEQYF